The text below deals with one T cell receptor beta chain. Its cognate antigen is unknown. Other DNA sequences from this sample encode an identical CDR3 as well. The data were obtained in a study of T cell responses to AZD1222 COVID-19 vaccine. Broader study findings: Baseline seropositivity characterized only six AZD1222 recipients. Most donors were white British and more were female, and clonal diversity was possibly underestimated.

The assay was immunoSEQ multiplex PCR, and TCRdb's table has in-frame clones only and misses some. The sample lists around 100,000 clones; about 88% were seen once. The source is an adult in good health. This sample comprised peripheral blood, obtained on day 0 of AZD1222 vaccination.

DNA for the CDR3: TGTGCCAGCAGCTTAGGAATTAGCGGGGGGAACACCGGGGAGCTGTTTTTT. Protein sequence: CASSLGISGGNTGELFF. The genes are TRBV7-2 and TRBJ2-2, with 9 bases fitting TRBD2. The V gene's germline CDR1 is SGHTA and CDR2 FQGNSA. J gave up 1 base and V 1 base, and 4 bases lay outside the gene matches. The CDR3 is 17 residues long.